This entry concerns a single TCR beta chain. Its antigen is unknown. The junction and the germline gene differ at one end; a read error may be behind it. The sample holds other DNA sequences that translate to the same CDR3. Per germline, CDR1 SGHRS and CDR2 YFSETQ. This CDR3 has 13 residues. This entry belongs to a study of cytomegalovirus exposure and HLA in healthy donors. Whole-study results and caveats: TCR beta V- and J-gene trimming, according to a later analysis, was linked to a missense DCLRE1C variant. The listing of 150 to 200 TCR beta chains classed them as cytomegalovirus-associated.

This PCR relied on a set of 60 Vbeta primers and 13 Jbeta primers. The data were produced by immunoSEQ multiplex PCR, yet TCRdb's version contains in-frame clones alone and is incomplete. The sample consists of more than 80,000 clones, more than 60% of them appearing once. The source of this sequence is a human donor in good health. Sequenced sample: PBMCs. The rearrangement joins TRBV5-1 to TRBJ1-1; possible D gene TRBD1, 5 bases. As DNA, the CDR3 is TGCGCCAGCAGCTTAGGGGCTTGGGCTGAAGCCTTCTTT. It encodes CASSLGAWAEAFF.